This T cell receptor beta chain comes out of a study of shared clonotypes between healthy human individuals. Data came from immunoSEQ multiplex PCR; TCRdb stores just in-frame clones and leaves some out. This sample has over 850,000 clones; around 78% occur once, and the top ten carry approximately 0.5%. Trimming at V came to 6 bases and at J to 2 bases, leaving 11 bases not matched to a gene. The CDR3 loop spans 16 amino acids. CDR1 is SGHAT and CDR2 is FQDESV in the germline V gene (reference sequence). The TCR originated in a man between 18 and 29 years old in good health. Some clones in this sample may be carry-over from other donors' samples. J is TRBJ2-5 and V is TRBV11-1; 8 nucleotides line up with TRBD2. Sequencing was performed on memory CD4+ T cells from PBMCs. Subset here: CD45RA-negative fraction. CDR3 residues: CASRRGDSGTQETQYF. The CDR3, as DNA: TGTGCCAGCAGACGGGGGGATAGCGGGACACAAGAGACCCAGTACTTC.